The 6 T cell receptor beta chains below all came from one sample that was sequenced in a study of metastatic and nonmetastatic thyroid tumors. With MiXCR, TCRdb reprocessed the PCR reads. The repertoire holds around 15,000 clones, with approximately 23% as singletons. No patient had received any treatment before thyroid surgery. The sample taken for sequencing was adjacent normal tissue. The receptors originated from a female donor with papillary thyroid cancer or a benign thyroid nodule (not recorded which). Some clones in this sample may be carry-over from other donors' samples.

In its sample, this clone ranks as medium-sized. This rearrangement joins TRBV6-1 to TRBJ1-6, with 8 bases matching TRBD1. Germline assignment: CDR1 MNHNS and CDR2 SASEGT. This CDR3 has 13 amino acids. V gave up 7 bases and J gave up 13 bases; unmatched junction bases: 9. CDR3: CASTTGGRSPLHF. The CDR3 DNA follows: TGTGCCAGCACTACAGGGGGTAGATCTCCCCTCCACTTT.

This clone is judged medium-sized. As DNA, the CDR3 is TGTGCCAGCGGCCAGACAGGGGAGGTTTCCTACGAGCAGTACTTC. This codes for CASGQTGEVSYEQYF. The rearrangement uses TRBV11-2 and TRBJ2-7, with 8 bases aligning to TRBD1. The CDR3 totals 15 residues. The V gene end was trimmed by 8 bases and the J gene end by 1 base; junction bases not matched to a gene: 10. The germline CDR1 and CDR2 sequences are SGHAT and FQNNGV.

V gene TRBV2 combines with J gene TRBJ1-1; 7 bases align to TRBD1. CDR1 is SNHLY, CDR2 FYNNEI, per germline. The trim removed 4 bases at V and 0 bases at J, leaving 5 bases unmatched. The length of the CDR3 is 15 residues. CDR3 nucleotides: TGTGCCAGCAGTGCGAGACAGGGCATGAACACTGAAGCTTTCTTT. It codes for CASSARQGMNTEAFF.

The gene calls are TRBV4-1 and TRBJ2-6; D is unresolved. CDR3 size: 19 residues. V was clipped by 4 bases and J by 0 bases, with 19 bases between them. Germline assignment: CDR1 MGHRA and CDR2 YSYEKL. The CDR3 region has the DNA TGCGCCAGCAGCCCGAACCCTGGTGCCTCAAGCTCTGGGGCCAACGTCCTGACTTTC. Its translation: CASSPNPGASSSGANVLTF.

This chain joins TRBV5-5 and TRBJ2-7; D ambiguous. Germline CDR1 is SGHKS and CDR2 is YYEKEE (reference sequence). V dropped 3 bases and J dropped 0 bases, with 7 bases sitting between them. The CDR3 has 13 residues. The CDR3 here is CASSSGISYEQYF. CDR3 nucleotides: TGTGCCAGCAGCTCAGGTATCTCCTACGAGCAGTACTTC. Full variable domain (outside the CDR3, taken from reference TRBV5-5 and TRBJ2-7): DAGVTQSPTHLIKTRGQQVTLRCSPISGHKSVSWYQQVLGQGPQFIFQYYEKEERGRGNFPDRFSARQFPNYSSELNVNALLLGDSALYLCASSSGISYEQYFGPGTRLTVT.

This clone turned up a few times. The rearrangement joins TRBV20-1 to TRBJ1-2, with no clear D. The V end was cut by 0 bases, the J end by 3 bases, with 17 bases between. There are 16 residues in the CDR3. Germline V lookup: CDR1 DFQATT, CDR2 SNEGSKA (reference sequence). CDR3 nucleotide sequence: TGCAGTGCTAGAGACCGCCTGGGAGTAGGTCACTATGGCTACACCTTC. This codes for CSARDRLGVGHYGYTF.